This TCR beta chain came from a study of sequential checkpoint blockade in melanoma. Study in general: Randomization was 1:1 between first-line nivolumab→ipilimumab and ipilimumab→nivolumab.

Sequencing was performed with immunoSEQ multiplex PCR; in TCRdb, only in-frame clones are kept and a portion is missing. Counted here are approximately 11,000 clones, roughly 74% occurring once; the ten biggest clones make up over 10%. Treatment defined: randomized to nivolumab then ipilimumab (arm A) or the reverse (arm B). From thawed PBMCs, live CD3+CD8+ cells negative for CD19 and CD56 were sorted. This CDR3 contains 17 residues. CDR1 and CDR2 (germline): MNHEY, SMNVEV (reference sequence). V gave up 6 bases and J gave up 0 bases; unmatched junction bases: 11. The source of this sequence is a human donor with melanoma. Sequenced material: CD8+ T cells sorted from blood (inferred from file names), taken from a patient given nivolumab and ipilimumab in sequence. The chain recombines TRBV27 with TRBJ2-7; TRBD1 agrees at 10 bases. The CDR3 region has the DNA TGTGCCAGCAGCCATTATCCGGGACAGGGGCACTCCTACGAGCAGTACTTC. It translates to CASSHYPGQGHSYEQYF.